This TCR beta chain was observed in a study of blood T cell repertoires in COVID-19. Study in general: Donors in the United States, Italy and Spain gave samples during acute or convalescent COVID-19.

Everyone who took part was roughly 18 to 89 years old, and they came from 24 US areas. Participants reported their clinical history, and cohort assignment relied on those reports. Within the 2 weeks before study entry, each person in the exposed group met a COVID-19 case. This table comes from immunoSEQ multiplex PCR, and its TCRdb copy is limited to in-frame clones, with some not included. The sample comprises 250,000 or so clones, around 84% of which are singletons, and under 8% rests with the top ten. Looked up from germline, CDR1 is KGHSH and CDR2 is LQKENI. There are 16 residues in the CDR3. The V end lost 4 bases, the J end lost 0 bases, and 13 bases lay between the germline ends. In this sample, this clone turned up a few times.

The clonotype was recovered from a woman aged 50 to 65 who had been exposed to COVID-19. J is TRBJ1-3 and V is TRBV18; TRBD1 might be the D (5 bases). Sequencing was carried out using PBMCs or T cells enriched from blood (not recorded which). CDR3 in DNA: TGTGCCAGCTCACGGGGACTCCCGACCTCTGGAAACACCATATATTTT. It is translated as CASSRGLPTSGNTIYF.